This is a list of T cell receptor beta chains from one sample in a study of CD8 T cells in ankylosing spondylitis. MiXCR, run by TCRdb on the 5' RACE reads, gives a single entry per CDR3 protein. This table has roughly 150,000 distinct CDR3 sequences, approximately 10% appearing once. Sequenced input: blood, either unsorted or a sorted T cell fraction (not recorded which). The receptors stem from a female donor with ankylosing spondylitis or in good health (not recorded which). Each CDR3 is given with its conserved first and last residue. A D gene is named only where the DNA matches it firmly. A row's size may be missing; if present it is once, few, many or a size class.

V gene	clone size	J gene	D gene	CDR3 DNA	CDR3 protein
TRBV27	many	TRBJ2-7	.	TGTGCCAGCAGTTATAGGGGCGCCTCCTACGAGCAGTACTTC	CASSYRGASYEQYF
TRBV30	few	TRBJ2-2	TRBD1	TGTGCCTGGAGTCCTATGACAGGGGTCACTGGGGAGCTGTTTTTT	CAWSPMTGVTGELFF
TRBV7-9	.	TRBJ2-1	.	TGTGCCAGCAGATACGGAGGGGGTTACAATGAGCAGTTCTTC	CASRYGGGYNEQFF
TRBV27	few	TRBJ1-1	.	TGTGCCAGCAGTACTGGGACGCATAACACTGAAGCTTTCTTT	CASSTGTHNTEAFF
TRBV9	.	TRBJ2-1	.	TGTGCCAGCAGCGCCCTGAGGGATGAGCAGTTCTTC	CASSALRDEQFF
TRBV10-1	.	TRBJ2-1	TRBD2	TGCGCCAGCAGCCCCTCGGGGGGGAGAAGCTCCTACAATGAGCAGTTCTTC	CASSPSGGRSSYNEQFF
TRBV27	.	TRBJ2-2	TRBD2	TGTGCCAGCAGTTTGGGACTAGCGGGGTTCGGGAGGGAGCTGTTTTTT	CASSLGLAGFGRELFF
TRBV12-3/TRBV12-4	many	TRBJ2-3	.	TGTGCCAGCAGTTTCGGGGCAGATACGCAGTATTTT	CASSFGADTQYF
TRBV7-9	few	TRBJ1-1	.	TGTGCCAGCAGCCCCCCCGGAGGGGCGTACACTGAAGCTTTCTTT	CASSPPGGAYTEAFF
TRBV23-1	few	TRBJ2-7	.	TGCGCCAGCAGTCCACCTAAGAAGGGAATTGAAAGTCACGAGCAGTACTTC	CASSPPKKGIESHEQYF
TRBV6-2/TRBV6-3	.	TRBJ1-1	.	TGTGCCAGCAGTTACGACAGTGGTACTGAAGCTTTCTTT	CASSYDSGTEAFF
TRBV15	.	TRBJ2-5	.	TGTGCCACCAGCACCGGGGCTGAGTTAGAGACCCAGTACTTC	CATSTGAELETQYF
TRBV7-8	few	TRBJ1-6	TRBD1	TGTGCCAGCAGCCCGGACAGGGGGAATTCACCCCTCCACTTT	CASSPDRGNSPLHF
TRBV7-9	many	TRBJ2-1	.	TGTGCCAGTGGGCTAGCAATCCACAATGAGCAGTTCTTC	CASGLAIHNEQFF
TRBV6-1	few	TRBJ2-1	.	TGTGCCAGCAAACCGGAACGGACCTACAATGAGCAGTTCTTC	CASKPERTYNEQFF
TRBV28	.	TRBJ2-1	.	TGTGCCAGCAGTTTACCGGCTCTCACCTACAATGAGCAGTTCTTC	CASSLPALTYNEQFF
TRBV24-1	many	TRBJ1-1	TRBD1	TGTGCCACCAGTGCAGGGGGAGAGGACACTGAAGCTTTCTTT	CATSAGGEDTEAFF
TRBV7-6	.	TRBJ2-2	.	TGTGCCAGCAGCTTATCGGAGGGATATTACACCGGGGAGCTGTTTTTT	CASSLSEGYYTGELFF
TRBV5-1	few	TRBJ1-1	TRBD1	TGCGCCAGCAGCTTGGAGGGACAGGGGTGGACTGAAGCTTTCTTT	CASSLEGQGWTEAFF
TRBV7-2	many	TRBJ1-5	.	TGTGCCAGCAGCTTAGCGCACACAGGGCAGCCCCAGCATTTT	CASSLAHTGQPQHF
TRBV11-1	many	TRBJ2-3	TRBD2	TGTGCCAGCAGCTTAGCACTAGCGGGAGGAACGCTCTCCACAGATACGCAGTATTTT	CASSLALAGGTLSTDTQYF
TRBV12-3/TRBV12-4	few	TRBJ1-5	TRBD1	TGTGCCAGCAGGACAGGGGACCAGCCCCAGCATTTT	CASRTGDQPQHF
TRBV12-3/TRBV12-4	few	TRBJ2-3	.	TGTGCCACCCGGCAGGGTGGCGATACGCAGTATTTT	CATRQGGDTQYF
TRBV12-3/TRBV12-4	.	TRBJ2-2	.	TGTGCCAGCAGTTTCGTGCGAGACAGGGAGGGGAGTGGGGAGCTGTTTTTT	CASSFVRDREGSGELFF
TRBV11-1	.	TRBJ2-1	TRBD2	TGTGCCAGCACCTCAAGAAGGGACCCGGGACTAGCCCCGAGCTCCTACAATGAGCAGTTCTTC	CASTSRRDPGLAPSSYNEQFF
TRBV30	few	TRBJ2-1	TRBD2	TGTGCCTGGAGTGGGACTAGCGGGAGGGACGAGCAGTTCTTC	CAWSGTSGRDEQFF
TRBV27	.	TRBJ2-6	.	TGTGCCAGCAGTCCTAGTGGTGCGGGGACCTCTGGGGCCAACGTCCTGACTTTC	CASSPSGAGTSGANVLTF
TRBV7-9	many	TRBJ2-4	TRBD1	TGTGCCAGCAGCCCACAAACCGCAGGACAGGGGGGATACATTCAGTACTTC	CASSPQTAGQGGYIQYF
TRBV28	few	TRBJ2-1	TRBD2	TGTGCCAGCAGTCCCGACCGACTAGCGGGAGAGGAGGCTATCAATGAGCAGTTCTTC	CASSPDRLAGEEAINEQFF
TRBV6-1	.	TRBJ2-5	TRBD1	TGTGCCAGCAGTGAGGACAGGAGGATGTGGACCCAGTACTTC	CASSEDRRMWTQYF
TRBV27	many	TRBJ2-1	TRBD2	TGTGCCAGCAGTCTCGGGACTAGCGGGGACAATGAGCAGTTCTTC	CASSLGTSGDNEQFF
TRBV9	.	TRBJ2-3	TRBD2	TGTGCCAGCAGCGCCGGACTAGCGGGAGTGACAGATACGCAGTATTTT	CASSAGLAGVTDTQYF